These T cell receptor beta chains were read from a single sample in a study of T cells expressing NK-cell markers. TCRdb re-called the 5' RACE reads; one entry per CDR3 protein, DNA not given. This listing includes roughly 430,000 distinct CDR3 sequences. Sequenced: blood T cells: a sorted CD56 or NKG2C T cell subset, CD4+ or CD8+ T cells, or bulk PBMC T cells (not recorded which). Receptors were obtained from a woman aged 18 to 75 in good health. Each CDR3 is given with its conserved first and last residue.

j_gene	v_gene	len	CDR3aa
TRBJ2-7	TRBV7-2	13	CASSYPPFYEQYF
TRBJ2-3	TRBV9	18	CASSVTFGTSGGTDTQYF
TRBJ2-7	TRBV4-3	14	CASSQWEGGYEQYF
TRBJ2-3	TRBV10-3	14	CAISGGRDGDTQYF
TRBJ2-1	TRBV7-2	15	CASSLTTKSYNEQFF
TRBJ1-3	TRBV5-6	15	CASSFMAGDWNTIYF
TRBJ2-7	TRBV20-1	19	CSAITRGTSGLILPYEQYF
TRBJ2-2	TRBV3-1	16	CASSRRLAENTGELFF
TRBJ2-5	TRBV12-3/TRBV12-4	13	CASSFLAEETQYF
TRBJ1-6	TRBV7-3	13	CASSQGLNSPLHF
TRBJ2-1	TRBV12-3/TRBV12-4	15	CASRPRLASAEGQFF
TRBJ2-4	TRBV3-1	16	CASSQGEGRAKNIQYF
TRBJ2-1	TRBV10-3	16	CAIKGGSGDSYNEQFF
TRBJ1-6	TRBV28	15	CASRETGNTNSPLHF
TRBJ2-3	TRBV4-2	13	CASKGQVTDTQYF
TRBJ2-2	TRBV28	17	CASSFPQAGGNTGELFF
TRBJ2-1	TRBV3-1	13	CASSSDYYNEQFF
TRBJ1-5	TRBV12-3/TRBV12-4	14	CASSFVPKDQPQHF
TRBJ2-5	TRBV18	17	CASSPRGTGTGQETQYF
TRBJ1-1	TRBV12-3/TRBV12-4	15	CASRPQGRANTEAFF
TRBJ2-2	TRBV12-3/TRBV12-4	17	CASELAGPPRGTGELFF
TRBJ2-1	TRBV5-5	15	CASSPGTGIYNEQFF
TRBJ1-1	TRBV12-3/TRBV12-4	14	CASARQGANTEAFF
TRBJ2-7	TRBV12-3/TRBV12-4	14	CASNWDGGVGEQYF
TRBJ1-4	TRBV6-5	16	CASSYSNRAVNEKLFF
TRBJ1-2	TRBV5-1	15	CASSLEFGTGNGYTF
TRBJ2-1	TRBV9	14	CASTTGSSYNEQFF
TRBJ1-5	TRBV6-2/TRBV6-3	15	CASTLGGNYNQPQHF